What follows describes a single T cell receptor beta chain. Its antigen is not known. PCR amplification relied on 60 Vbeta primers (plus 13 Jbeta primers). Method: immunoSEQ multiplex PCR; TCRdb's copy keeps in-frame clones and lacks some. Of around 180,000 clones listed, approximately 80% are singletons. The data belong to a study of cytomegalovirus exposure and HLA in healthy donors. Study as a whole: Roughly 180 million T cells yielded over 90 million unique TCR beta sequences in earlier analysis.

V lost 4 bases and J lost 2; bases outside the gene matches: 21. The CDR3 runs 21 residues. CDR1 is SGHRS, CDR2 YFSETQ, per germline. Notes on the study in general: By HLA locus, TCR association rates varied in a later analysis, with DRB1 showing the most and HLA-C the fewest.

The TCR sequence derives from a woman in her forties in good health and CMV-seronegative. Sequenced material: PBMCs. The chain has TRBV5-1 and TRBJ2-2, with TRBD2 matching 9 bases. The CDR3 loop reads CASSRNSGTSSLPKNTGELFF. Here the CDR3 DNA reads TGCGCCAGCAGCCGAAATTCCGGGACTAGCTCGCTCCCCAAAAACACCGGGGAGCTGTTTTTT.